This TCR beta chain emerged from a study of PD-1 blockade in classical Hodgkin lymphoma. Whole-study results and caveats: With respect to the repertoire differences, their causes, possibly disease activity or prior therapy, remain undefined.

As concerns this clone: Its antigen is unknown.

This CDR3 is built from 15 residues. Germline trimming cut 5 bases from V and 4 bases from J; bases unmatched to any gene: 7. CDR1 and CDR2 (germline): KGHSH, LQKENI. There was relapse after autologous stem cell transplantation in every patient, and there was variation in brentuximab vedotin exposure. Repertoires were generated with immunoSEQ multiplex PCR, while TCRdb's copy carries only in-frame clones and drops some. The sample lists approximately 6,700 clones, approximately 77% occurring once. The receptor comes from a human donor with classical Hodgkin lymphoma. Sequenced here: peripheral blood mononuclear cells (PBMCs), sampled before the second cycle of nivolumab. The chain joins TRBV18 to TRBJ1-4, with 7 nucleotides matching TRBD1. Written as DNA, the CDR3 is TGTGCCAGCTCATCGCGACAGGGCGTTAATGAAAAACTGTTTTTT. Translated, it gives CASSSRQGVNEKLFF.